A selection of T cell receptor beta chains follows, all from one sample in a study of early T cells in non-severe SARS-CoV-2 infection. TCRdb reanalysed the 5' RACE reads using MiXCR and keeps one entry per CDR3 protein. The data contain over 95,000 distinct CDR3 sequences, 16% of them singletons. Sequenced material: whole blood. The receptors originated from an adult who was a healthcare worker with PCR-confirmed SARS-CoV-2 infection or an uninfected control (not recorded which). CDR3s leave out the opening cysteine and the closing phenylalanine or tryptophan.

J,V,CDR3
TRBJ1-1,TRBV10-3,AISEPGQGRTEAF
TRBJ2-7,TRBV6-2/TRBV6-3,ASIPMGRALREQY
TRBJ2-7,TRBV7-2,ASSDPYEQY
TRBJ2-2,TRBV6-6,ASSYPPGRERAGELF
TRBJ1-2,TRBV7-2,ASSLNRGYGYT
TRBJ2-4,TRBV4-3,ASSQEISTGEGGNIQY
TRBJ1-1,TRBV12-3/TRBV12-4,ASSSRRSTEAF
TRBJ2-1,TRBV6-2/TRBV6-3,ASSYRGLVRNEQF
TRBJ1-1,TRBV20-1,SASLQGGTEAF
TRBJ1-5,TRBV6-5,ASSYTRFNQPQH
TRBJ1-1,TRBV28,ASSPPSRGRTEAF
TRBJ2-1,TRBV19,ASRGSYNEQF
TRBJ2-7,TRBV3-1,ASSQSQTGEQY
TRBJ2-2,TRBV20-1,SAQAGQGITGELF
TRBJ1-4,TRBV29-1,SVAVGTGGEKLF
TRBJ2-5,TRBV28,ASLSEGETQY
TRBJ2-3,TRBV7-2,ASSRSGYPSTDTQY
TRBJ2-7,TRBV9,ASSVGPSYEQY
TRBJ2-3,TRBV11-2,ASSRIAGGLTDTQY
TRBJ1-2,TRBV5-1,ASSLVIYNYGYT
TRBJ1-4,TRBV6-5,ASSYSPIPEKLF
TRBJ1-2,TRBV20-1,SVPTGGYT
TRBJ2-3,TRBV29-1,SVEDRGNSTDTQY
TRBJ2-1,TRBV29-1,SAIGTGGDYNEQF
TRBJ1-5,TRBV28,ASSSTLQVKKYQPQH
TRBJ2-7,TRBV28,ASSFLGPYEQY
TRBJ1-2,TRBV6-5,ASSYSGSGGYGYT
TRBJ2-1,TRBV27,ASSLVLTSGLNEQF
TRBJ2-1,TRBV12-3/TRBV12-4,ASSPGTSGLDEQF
TRBJ2-1,TRBV6-5,ASGLSSYNEQF
TRBJ2-1,TRBV18,ASSPRGQGALNEQF
TRBJ2-7,TRBV20-1,SAGAPTGVDYEQY
TRBJ1-5,TRBV5-8,ASSRYTADSNQPQH
TRBJ2-3,TRBV9,ASNHPSETGWISTDTQY
TRBJ2-1,TRBV20-1,SSQYPTGNNEQF
TRBJ1-6,TRBV6-6,ASSLSEDSQWPPLH
TRBJ2-1,TRBV6-2/TRBV6-3,ASSDDPGQANNEQF
TRBJ1-1,TRBV5-4,ASSLAGRRTEAF